This TCR delta chain was captured by sequencing in a study of γδ T cells in repeated Plasmodium falciparum infection. The overall study: Each infection was followed by sampling at 21 days, plus baseline and some pre-infection draws. Malian gammadelta TCRs were studied during no-transmission periods and across acute malaria episodes. Notes on the study in general: Waves of new clonotype selection appeared after repeated controlled infections in Vdelta2-negative, largely Vdelta1+, gammadelta T cells.

TRG and TRD sequences were obtained from every sorted gammadelta sample. TCRdb made new clone calls on the multiplex PCR reads using CATT. This table has around 50,000 delta-chain clones, over 1.5% appearing once. Bulk repertoires came from Vgamma9/Vdelta2+ or Vdelta2-negative gammadelta T cells flow-sorted from PBMC. CDR1 and CDR2 from the germline V gene are TSWWSYY and QGS. The CDR3 is 16 residues long. The table lists this clone with a few counts. Antigen specificity is unknown. This DNA's translation differs at residue 3 from TCRdb's protein, which comes from a much larger clone; a read error is likely, and the protein shown is translated from the DNA.

The sequenced sample consisted of gamma-delta T cells from blood. The clonotype was recovered from a pool of human donors (malaria-infected and uninfected, not separated). The chain recombines TRDV1 with TRDJ1; D is perhaps TRDD3 (5 bases). CDR3 DNA: TGTGCTTTTGGGGAAACGACGCGCTGGTTAAACGATAAACTCATCTTT. It encodes CAFGETTRWLNDKLIF.